This T cell receptor (beta chain) emerged from a study of shared clonotypes between healthy human individuals. The length of the CDR3 is 14 residues. The protocol was immunoSEQ multiplex PCR, while the TCRdb copy is restricted to in-frame clones and leaves out a portion. The table shows 100,000 to 130,000 clones, with roughly 70% occurring only once. The sequence was collected from a woman in her thirties in good health. The sample taken for sequencing was memory CD8+ T cells sorted from blood. Documented subset: CD45RO+ cells pooled with CCR7-negative TemRA cells. The chain carries TRBV12-2 and TRBJ2-1; TRBD2 is the table's D call, not checked against the DNA. TRBV12-2 is reported as a pseudogene. CDR3 residues: CASRRIVGLAREFF. The CDR3 DNA reads as TGTGCAAGTCGCCGAATCGTAGGTTTAGCGAGGGAGTTCTTC.